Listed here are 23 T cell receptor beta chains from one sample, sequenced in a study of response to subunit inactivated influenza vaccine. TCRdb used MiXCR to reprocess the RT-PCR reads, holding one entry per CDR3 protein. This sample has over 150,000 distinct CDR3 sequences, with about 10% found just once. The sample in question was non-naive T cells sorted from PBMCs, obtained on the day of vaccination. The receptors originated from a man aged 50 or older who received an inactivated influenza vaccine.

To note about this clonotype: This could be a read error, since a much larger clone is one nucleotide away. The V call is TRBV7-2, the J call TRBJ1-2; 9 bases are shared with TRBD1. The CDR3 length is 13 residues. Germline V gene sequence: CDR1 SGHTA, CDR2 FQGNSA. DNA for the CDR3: TGTGCCAGCAGCTTATATGGGACAGGGCATAACCCCTTC. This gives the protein CASSLYGTGHNPF.

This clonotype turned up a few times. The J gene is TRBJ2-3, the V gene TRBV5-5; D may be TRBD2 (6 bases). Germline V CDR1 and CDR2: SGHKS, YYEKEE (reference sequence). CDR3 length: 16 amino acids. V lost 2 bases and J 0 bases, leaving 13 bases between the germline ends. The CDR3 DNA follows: TGTGCCAGCAGCTTTAGAGGAGGGGCTAGCACAGATACGCAGTATTTT. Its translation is CASSFRGGASTDTQYF.

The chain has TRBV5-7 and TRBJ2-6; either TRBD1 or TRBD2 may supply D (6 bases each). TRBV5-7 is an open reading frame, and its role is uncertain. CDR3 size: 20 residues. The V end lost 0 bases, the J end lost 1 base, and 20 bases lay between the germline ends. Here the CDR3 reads CASSLGGAGITLSGANVLTF. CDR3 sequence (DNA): TGTGCCAGCAGCTTGGGGGGGGCAGGGATAACTTTATCTGGGGCCAACGTCCTGACTTTC.

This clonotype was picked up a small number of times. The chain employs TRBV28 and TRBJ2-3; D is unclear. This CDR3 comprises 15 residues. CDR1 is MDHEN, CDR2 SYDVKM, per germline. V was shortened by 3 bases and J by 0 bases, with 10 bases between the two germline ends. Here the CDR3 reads CASSFEPLSTDTQYF. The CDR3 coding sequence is TGTGCCAGCAGTTTTGAACCCCTGAGCACAGATACGCAGTATTTT.

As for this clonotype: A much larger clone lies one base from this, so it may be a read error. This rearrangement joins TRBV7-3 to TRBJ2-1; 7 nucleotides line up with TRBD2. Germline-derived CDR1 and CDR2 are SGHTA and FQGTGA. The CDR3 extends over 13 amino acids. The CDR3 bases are TGTGCCAGCAGCCTAACCCGGGGGGTTGAGCAGATCTTC. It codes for CASSLTRGVEQIF.

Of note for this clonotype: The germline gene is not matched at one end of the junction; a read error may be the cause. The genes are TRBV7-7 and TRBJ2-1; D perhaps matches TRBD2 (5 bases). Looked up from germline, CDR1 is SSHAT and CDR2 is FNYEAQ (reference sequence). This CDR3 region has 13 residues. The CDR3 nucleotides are TGTGCTAGCAGCTTAACTAGGTCGGATGAGCAGTTCTTC. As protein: CASSLTRSDEQFF.

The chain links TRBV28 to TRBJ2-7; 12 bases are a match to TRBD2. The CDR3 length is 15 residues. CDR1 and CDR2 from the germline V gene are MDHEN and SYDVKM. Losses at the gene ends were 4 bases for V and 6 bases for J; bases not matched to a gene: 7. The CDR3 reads CASSSLAGGVLEQYF. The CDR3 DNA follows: TGTGCCAGCAGTTCTCTAGCGGGAGGGGTCCTCGAGCAGTACTTC. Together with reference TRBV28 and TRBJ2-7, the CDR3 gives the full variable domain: DVKVTQSSRYLVKRTGEKVFLECVQDMDHENMFWYRQDPGLGLRLIYFSYDVKMKEKGDIPEGYSVSREKKERFSLILESASTNQTSMYLCASSSLAGGVLEQYFGPGTRLTVT.

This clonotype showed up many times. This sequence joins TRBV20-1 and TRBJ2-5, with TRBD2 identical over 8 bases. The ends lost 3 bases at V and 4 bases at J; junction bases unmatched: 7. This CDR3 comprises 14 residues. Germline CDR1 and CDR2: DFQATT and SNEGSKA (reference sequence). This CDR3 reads CSASGSGNLETQYF. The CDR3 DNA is TGCAGTGCTAGTGGTAGCGGGAACTTAGAGACCCAGTACTTC.

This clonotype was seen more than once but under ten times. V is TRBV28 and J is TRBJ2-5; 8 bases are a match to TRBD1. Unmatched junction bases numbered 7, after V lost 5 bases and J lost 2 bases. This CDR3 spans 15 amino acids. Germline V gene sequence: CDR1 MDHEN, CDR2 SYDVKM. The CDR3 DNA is TGTGCCAGCAGTCCCGGGGACAGGCAACAAGAGACCCAGTACTTC. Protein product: CASSPGDRQQETQYF.

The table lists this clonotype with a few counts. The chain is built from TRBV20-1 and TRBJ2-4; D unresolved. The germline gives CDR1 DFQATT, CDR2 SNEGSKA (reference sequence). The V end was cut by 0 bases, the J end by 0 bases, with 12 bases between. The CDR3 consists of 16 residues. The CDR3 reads CSARDEQLLAKNIQYF. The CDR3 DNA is TGCAGTGCTAGAGATGAACAGCTATTAGCCAAAAACATTCAGTACTTC.

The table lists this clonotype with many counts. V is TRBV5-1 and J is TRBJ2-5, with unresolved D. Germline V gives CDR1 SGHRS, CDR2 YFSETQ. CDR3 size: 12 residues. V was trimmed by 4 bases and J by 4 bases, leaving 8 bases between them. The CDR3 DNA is TGCGCCAGCAGCCCGGGTGGAGAGACCCAGTACTTC. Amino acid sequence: CASSPGGETQYF.

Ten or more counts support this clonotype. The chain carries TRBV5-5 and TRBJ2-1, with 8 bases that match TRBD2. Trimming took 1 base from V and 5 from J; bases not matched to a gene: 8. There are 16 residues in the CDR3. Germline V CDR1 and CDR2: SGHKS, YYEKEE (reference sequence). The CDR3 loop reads CASSLPTSGIDNEQFF. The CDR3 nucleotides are TGTGCCAGCAGCTTGCCCACTAGCGGAATCGACAATGAGCAGTTCTTC.

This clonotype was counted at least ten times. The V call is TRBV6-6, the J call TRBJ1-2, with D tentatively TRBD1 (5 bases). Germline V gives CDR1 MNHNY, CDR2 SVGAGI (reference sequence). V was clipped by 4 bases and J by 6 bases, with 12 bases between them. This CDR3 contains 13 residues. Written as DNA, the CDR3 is TGTGCCAGCAGTTCCCAGGGAATCGATGGCTACACCTTC. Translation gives CASSSQGIDGYTF.

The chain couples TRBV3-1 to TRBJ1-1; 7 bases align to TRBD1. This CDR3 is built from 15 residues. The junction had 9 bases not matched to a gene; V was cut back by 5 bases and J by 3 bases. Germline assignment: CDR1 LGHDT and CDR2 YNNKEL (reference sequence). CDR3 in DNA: TGTGCCAGCAGCACGCGGACAGGACGGTACACTGAAGCTTTCTTT. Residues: CASSTRTGRYTEAFF.

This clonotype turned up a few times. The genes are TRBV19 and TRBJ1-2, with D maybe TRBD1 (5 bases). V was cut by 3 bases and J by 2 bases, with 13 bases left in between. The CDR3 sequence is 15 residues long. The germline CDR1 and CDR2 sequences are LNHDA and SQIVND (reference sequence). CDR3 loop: CASSISGRHNYGYTF. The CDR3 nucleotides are TGTGCCAGTAGTATCTCGGGACGGCACAACTATGGCTACACCTTC.

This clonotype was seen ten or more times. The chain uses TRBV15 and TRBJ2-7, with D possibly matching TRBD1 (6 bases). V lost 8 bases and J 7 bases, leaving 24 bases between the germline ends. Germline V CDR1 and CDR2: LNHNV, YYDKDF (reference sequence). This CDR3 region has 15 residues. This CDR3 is CATQTGRHPTQEQYF. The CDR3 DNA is TGTGCCACCCAAACAGGGCGTCACCCCACCCAGGAGCAGTACTTC.

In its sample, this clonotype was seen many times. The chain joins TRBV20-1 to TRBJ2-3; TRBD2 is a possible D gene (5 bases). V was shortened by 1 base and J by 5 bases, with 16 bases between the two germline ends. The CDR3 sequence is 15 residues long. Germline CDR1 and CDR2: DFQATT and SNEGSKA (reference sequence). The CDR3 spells CSARAPGSSLDTQYF. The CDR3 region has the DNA TGCAGTGCTAGAGCGCCGGGATCTAGCCTAGATACGCAGTATTTT.

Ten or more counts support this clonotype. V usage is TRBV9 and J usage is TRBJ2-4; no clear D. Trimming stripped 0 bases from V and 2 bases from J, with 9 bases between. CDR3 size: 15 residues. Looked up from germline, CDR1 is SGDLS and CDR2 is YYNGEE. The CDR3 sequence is CASSVGFGPKNIQYF. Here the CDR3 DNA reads TGTGCCAGCAGCGTAGGCTTTGGTCCCAAAAACATTCAGTACTTC.

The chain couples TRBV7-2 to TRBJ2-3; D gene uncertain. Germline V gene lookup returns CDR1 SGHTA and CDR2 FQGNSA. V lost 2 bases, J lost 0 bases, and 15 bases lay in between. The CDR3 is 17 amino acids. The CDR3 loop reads CASSLSAAWFSTDTQYF. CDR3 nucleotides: TGTGCCAGCAGCTTATCGGCTGCGTGGTTTAGCACAGATACGCAGTATTTT.

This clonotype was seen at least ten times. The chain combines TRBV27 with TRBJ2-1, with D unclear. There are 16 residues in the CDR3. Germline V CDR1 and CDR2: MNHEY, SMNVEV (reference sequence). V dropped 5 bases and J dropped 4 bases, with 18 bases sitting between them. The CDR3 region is CASSKGPRSYYNEQFF. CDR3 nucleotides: TGTGCCAGCAGTAAAGGGCCTCGGTCGTATTACAATGAGCAGTTCTTC.

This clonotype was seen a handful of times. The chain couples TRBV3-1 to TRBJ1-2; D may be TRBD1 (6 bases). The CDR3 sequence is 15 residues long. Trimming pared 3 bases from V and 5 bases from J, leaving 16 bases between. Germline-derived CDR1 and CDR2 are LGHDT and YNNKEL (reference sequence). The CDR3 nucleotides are TGTGCCAGCAGCCAGTCCACAGGGAGGGGATATGGCTACACCTTC. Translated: CASSQSTGRGYGYTF.

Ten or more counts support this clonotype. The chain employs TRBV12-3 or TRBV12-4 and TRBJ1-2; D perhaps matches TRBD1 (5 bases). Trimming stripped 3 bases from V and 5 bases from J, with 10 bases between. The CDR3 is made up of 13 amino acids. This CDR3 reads CASSFPRGYGYTF. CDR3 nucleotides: TGTGCCAGCAGTTTTCCCCGGGGGTATGGCTACACCTTC.

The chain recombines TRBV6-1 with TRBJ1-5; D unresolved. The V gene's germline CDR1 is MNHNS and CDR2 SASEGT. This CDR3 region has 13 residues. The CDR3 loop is CASGSQSNQPQHF. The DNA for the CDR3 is TGTGCTTCTGGGTCACAGAGCAATCAGCCCCAGCATTTT.